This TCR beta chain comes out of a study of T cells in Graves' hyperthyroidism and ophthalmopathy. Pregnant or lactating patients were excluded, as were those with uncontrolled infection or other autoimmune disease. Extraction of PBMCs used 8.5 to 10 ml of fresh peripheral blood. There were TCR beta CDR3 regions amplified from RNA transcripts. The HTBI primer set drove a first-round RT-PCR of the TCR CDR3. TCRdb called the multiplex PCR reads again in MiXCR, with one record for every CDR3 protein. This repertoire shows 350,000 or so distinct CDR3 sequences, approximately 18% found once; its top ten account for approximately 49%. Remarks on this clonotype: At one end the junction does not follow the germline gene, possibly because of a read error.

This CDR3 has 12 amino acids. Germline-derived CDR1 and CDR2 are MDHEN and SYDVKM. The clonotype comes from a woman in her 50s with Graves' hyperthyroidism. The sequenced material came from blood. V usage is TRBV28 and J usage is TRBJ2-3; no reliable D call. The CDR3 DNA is TGTGCCAGCAGTAAGAGCACAGATACGCGGTATTTT. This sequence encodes CASSKSTDTRYF.